Shown below are 8 T cell receptor beta chains from a single sample sequenced in a study of cytomegalovirus exposure and HLA in healthy donors. The PCR contained 60 Vbeta and 13 Jbeta primers. Using immunoSEQ multiplex PCR, the repertoire was profiled, and TCRdb retains in-frame clones only, with some absent. The table includes some 150,000 clones, 60% to 80% detected once. Sequenced: PBMCs. The source is a male donor in good health and CMV-seronegative.

The CDR3 bases are TGTGCCAGCAGCTTGAGGGTCCCCTGGGGAGAGACCCAGTACTTC. Protein sequence: CASSLRVPWGETQYF. V is TRBV7-9 and J is TRBJ2-5, with D perhaps matching TRBD2 (5 bases). Looked up from germline, CDR1 is SEHNR and CDR2 is FQNEAQ (reference sequence). Trimming cost V 3 bases and J 4 bases, with 15 bases left between them. The CDR3 covers 15 residues.

J is TRBJ1-1 and V is TRBV27; D not certain. Germline assignment: CDR1 MNHEY and CDR2 SMNVEV (reference sequence). The CDR3 has 16 residues. With 5 bases removed from V and 0 bases from J, the gap between germline ends came to 16 bases. CDR3 in amino acids: CASSPRGRILNTEAFF. The CDR3 DNA reads as TGTGCCAGCAGTCCTCGTGGCAGAATCCTGAACACTGAAGCTTTCTTT.

This clone was counted a few times. The chain uses TRBV27 and TRBJ2-5, with 12 bases lining up with TRBD2. The germline CDR1 and CDR2 sequences are MNHEY and SMNVEV (reference sequence). This CDR3 has 14 amino acids. V was pared by 7 bases and J by 5 bases, with 5 bases of the junction left unmatched. CDR3 protein: CASTETSGSETQYF. CDR3 in DNA: TGTGCCAGCACAGAGACTAGCGGGAGTGAGACCCAGTACTTC.

The chain links TRBV9 to TRBJ2-2; the D is unclear. CDR1 is SGDLS, CDR2 YYNGEE, per germline. This CDR3 contains 14 residues. The V gene lost 0 bases and the J gene lost 3 bases, with 6 bases spanning the gap. CDR3 bases: TGTGCCAGCAGCGTAGCCGTCTACACCGGGGAGCTGTTTTTT. This codes for CASSVAVYTGELFF. The full variable domain, completed using reference TRBV9 and TRBJ2-2, is DSGVTQTPKHLITATGQRVTLRCSPRSGDLSVYWYQQSLDQGLQFLIQYYNGEERAKGNILERFSAQQFPDLHSELNLSSLELGDSALYFCASSVAVYTGELFFGEGSRLTVL.

This chain's CDR3 is CASSQDYGPPGGSHSYNEQFF. For the CDR3, the DNA is TGCGCCAGCAGCCAAGATTATGGACCCCCTGGCGGGAGCCACTCCTACAATGAGCAGTTCTTC. The V and J genes are TRBV4-3 and TRBJ2-1; 7 bases fit TRBD2. Germline CDR1 LGHNA, CDR2 YSLEER. Trimming removed 0 bases from V and 0 bases from J; junction bases left unmatched: 17. The CDR3 sequence is 21 residues long.

The chain recombines TRBV9 with TRBJ2-1; D possibly corresponds to TRBD2 (7 bases). Trimming pared 0 bases from V and 12 bases from J, leaving 19 bases between. The CDR3 is 15 residues long. The germline V gene has CDR1 SGDLS and CDR2 YYNGEE. The CDR3, as DNA: TGTGCCAGCAGCGTAGAAACAGGGAGGGGCTCGGGGCAGTTCTTC. It yields the protein CASSVETGRGSGQFF. Based on the CDR3 plus reference TRBV9 and TRBJ2-1, the full variable domain is DSGVTQTPKHLITATGQRVTLRCSPRSGDLSVYWYQQSLDQGLQFLIQYYNGEERAKGNILERFSAQQFPDLHSELNLSSLELGDSALYFCASSVETGRGSGQFFGPGTRLTVL.

V usage is TRBV7-3 and J usage is TRBJ2-5, with a weak D call TRBD2 (6 bases). The CDR3 extends over 15 amino acids. Germline lookup yields CDR1 SGHTA and CDR2 FQGTGA. V was pared by 7 bases and J by 2 bases, with 17 bases between. CDR3 sequence (DNA): TGTGCCAGCAACCGTGGGGCGGGATCTCAAGAGACCCAGTACTTC. Its protein product is CASNRGAGSQETQYF.

This rearrangement joins TRBV7-6 to TRBJ1-2; 7 nucleotides align to TRBD1. J gave up 3 bases and V 1 base, and 2 bases lay outside the gene matches. The CDR3 loop spans 14 amino acids. Germline assignment: CDR1 SGHVS and CDR2 FNYEAQ. CDR3 region: CASSLGQGDYGYTF. CDR3 DNA: TGTGCCAGCAGCTTAGGACAGGGCGACTATGGCTACACCTTC.